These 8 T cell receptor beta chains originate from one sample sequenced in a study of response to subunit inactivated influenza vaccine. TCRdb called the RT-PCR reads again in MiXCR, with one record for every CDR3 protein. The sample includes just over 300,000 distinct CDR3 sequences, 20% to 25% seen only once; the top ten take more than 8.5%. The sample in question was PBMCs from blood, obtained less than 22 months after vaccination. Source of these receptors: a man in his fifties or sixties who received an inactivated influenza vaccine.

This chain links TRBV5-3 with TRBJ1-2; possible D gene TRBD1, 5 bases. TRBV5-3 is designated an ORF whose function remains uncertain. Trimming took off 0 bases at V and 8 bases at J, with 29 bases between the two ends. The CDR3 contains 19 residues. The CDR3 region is CARSLVQAHLLTMAFGYTF. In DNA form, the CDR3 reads TGTGCCAGAAGCTTGGTACAGGCCCACCTCCTAACTATGGCTTTCGGCTACACCTTC.

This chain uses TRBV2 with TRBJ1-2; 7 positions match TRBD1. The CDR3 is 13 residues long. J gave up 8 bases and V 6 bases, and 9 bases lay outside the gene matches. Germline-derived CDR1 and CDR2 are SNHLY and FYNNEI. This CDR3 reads CASRTTGKGGYTF. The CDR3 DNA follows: TGTGCCAGCAGAACGACAGGGAAAGGCGGCTACACCTTC.

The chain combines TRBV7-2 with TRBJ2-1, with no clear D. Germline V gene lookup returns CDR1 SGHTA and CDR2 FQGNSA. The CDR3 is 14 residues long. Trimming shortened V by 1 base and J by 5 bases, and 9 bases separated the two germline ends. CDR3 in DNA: TGTGCCAGCAGCTTAGGGTTCCCCAACAATGAGCAGTTCTTC. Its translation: CASSLGFPNNEQFF.

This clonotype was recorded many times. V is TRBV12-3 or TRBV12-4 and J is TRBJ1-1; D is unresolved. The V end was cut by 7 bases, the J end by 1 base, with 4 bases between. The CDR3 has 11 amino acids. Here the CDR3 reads CASKGNTEAFF. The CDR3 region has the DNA TGTGCCAGCAAGGGGAACACTGAAGCTTTCTTT.

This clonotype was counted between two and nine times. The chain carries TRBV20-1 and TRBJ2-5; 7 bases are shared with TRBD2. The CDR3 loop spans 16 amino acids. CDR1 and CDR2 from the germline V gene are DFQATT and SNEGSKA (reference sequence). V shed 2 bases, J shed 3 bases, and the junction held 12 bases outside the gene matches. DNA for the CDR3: TGCAGTGCTAGATTGCCGGCGTCTAGCGGTAAAGAGACCCAGTACTTC. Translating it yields CSARLPASSGKETQYF.

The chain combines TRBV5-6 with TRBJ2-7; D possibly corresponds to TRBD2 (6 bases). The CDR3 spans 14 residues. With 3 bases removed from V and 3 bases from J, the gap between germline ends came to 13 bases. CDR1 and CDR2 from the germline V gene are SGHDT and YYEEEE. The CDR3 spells CASSSGGLGYEQYF. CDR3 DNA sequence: TGTGCCAGCAGCTCCGGGGGTTTGGGCTACGAGCAGTACTTC.

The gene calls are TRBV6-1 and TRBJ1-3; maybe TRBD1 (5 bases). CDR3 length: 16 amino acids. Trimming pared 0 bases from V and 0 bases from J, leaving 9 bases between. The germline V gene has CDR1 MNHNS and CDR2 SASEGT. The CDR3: CASSEAGPFSGNTIYF. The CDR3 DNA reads TGTGCCAGCAGTGAAGCGGGGCCCTTCTCTGGAAACACCATATATTTT.

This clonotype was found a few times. The CDR3 loop is CASSWGQVYEQYF. CDR3 coding DNA: TGTGCCAGCAGCTGGGGACAGGTTTACGAGCAGTACTTC. V and J are TRBV11-2 and TRBJ2-7; TRBD1 matches 8 bases. The CDR3 extends over 13 amino acids. Losses at the gene ends were 4 bases for V and 4 bases for J; bases not matched to a gene: 3. Looked up from germline, CDR1 is SGHAT and CDR2 is FQNNGV.